The rows below give T cell receptor beta chains drawn from one sample of a study of response to subunit inactivated influenza vaccine. TCRdb called the RT-PCR reads again in MiXCR, with one record for every CDR3 protein. Of about 520,000 distinct CDR3 sequences in the sample, 10% to 11% were seen once. This specimen was PBMCs from blood, taken roughly 46 days after vaccination. The receptors come from a man in his fifties or sixties who received an inactivated influenza vaccine. Both conserved end residues are trimmed from each CDR3. Size is stated for part of the rows, as once, few or many counts, or as a class when the clone is expanded.

>TRBJ2-1|TRBV30|NA
AFTGLVMAEQF
>TRBJ2-7|TRBV29-1|NA
SVGSGTGIYEQY
>TRBJ1-2|TRBV12-3/TRBV12-4|few
ASRKDSTNYGYT
>TRBJ2-7|TRBV4-2|few
ASSQERQTTYEQY
>TRBJ2-5|TRBV9|few
ASSPGAVFQETQY
>TRBJ2-3|TRBV12-3/TRBV12-4|NA
ASSFTGTGRPRPSTDTQY
>TRBJ1-5|TRBV4-1|NA
ASSQRGDPGQPQH
>TRBJ2-2|TRBV7-3|NA
ASRQNANTGELF
>TRBJ1-2|TRBV5-5|few
ASSWDQLSNYGYT
>TRBJ2-7|TRBV28|NA
ASSFRTDEQY
>TRBJ1-4|TRBV19|NA
ASSFQGATNEKLF
>TRBJ1-2|TRBV4-2|NA
ASSQGTYYGYT
>TRBJ2-2|TRBV11-3|NA
ASSPRGGAGELF
>TRBJ2-2|TRBV6-2/TRBV6-3|NA
ASSSDRESLTGELF
>TRBJ2-1|TRBV20-1|NA
SASGLADAKNNEKF
>TRBJ2-7|TRBV5-1|many
ASSPGQGSYEQY
>TRBJ1-6|TRBV12-2|few
ASRLHRDVDSPLH
>TRBJ2-7|TRBV4-3|NA
ASSRGTSGRYEQY
>TRBJ2-1|TRBV7-3|NA
ASSSTGPSSYNEQF
>TRBJ2-1|TRBV20-1|NA
CARVRGGGKYNEQF
>TRBJ2-5|TRBV4-3|few
ASSQVLGGGTGSQETQY
>TRBJ2-3|TRBV29-1|NA
SVEVSAKDTQY
>TRBJ2-6|TRBV28|few
ASSGRARANVLT
>TRBJ2-5|TRBV24-1|few
ATSDADRGETQY
>TRBJ2-7|TRBV9|many
ASSVDQDPSGEQY
>TRBJ2-7|TRBV7-2|many
ASSLSGITYEQY
>TRBJ2-2|TRBV12-5|NA
ASGQSLGSGELF
>TRBJ2-3|TRBV5-1|many
ASSGTGDTQY
>TRBJ1-2|TRBV6-4|NA
ASTQEYGYT
>TRBJ2-1|TRBV24-1|NA
ATSVGIEQF
>TRBJ2-3|TRBV2|many
ASSEGRVGTDTQY
>TRBJ2-7|TRBV10-3|NA
AISESWGPQRDRAAYEQY
>TRBJ2-1|TRBV12-3/TRBV12-4|NA
PSSLSRLAGNEQF
>TRBJ2-5|TRBV15|NA
ATSGGSLETQY
>TRBJ2-1|TRBV29-1|NA
SVGGDEQF
>TRBJ1-5|TRBV27|many
PTISDQPQH
>TRBJ2-3|TRBV6-2/TRBV6-3|NA
ASKGGGSITDTQY
>TRBJ2-3|TRBV5-6|many
ASSFTGATVTDTQY
>TRBJ2-1|TRBV29-1|many
SVLGTKQF